The text below deals with one TCR beta chain. Its matching antigen is unknown. The data are from a study of shared clonotypes between healthy human individuals. Study results and caveats: Despite large depth, rarefaction showed incomplete sorted-subset sequencing. Naive subsets tended to show greater estimated richness than memory subsets.

Using immunoSEQ multiplex PCR, the repertoire was profiled, and TCRdb retains in-frame clones only, with some absent. The sample yields roughly 2.5 million clones, more than 80% seen once. CDR3 size: 15 residues. V trimming: 6 bases; J trimming: 5 bases; junction bases outside the gene matches: 7. Germline CDR1 is WNHNN and CDR2 is SYGVQD (reference sequence). The chain uses TRBV10-1 and TRBJ2-5; 12 nucleotides agree with TRBD2. This clonotype was sampled from a man between 18 and 29 years old in good health. The sequenced sample consisted of naive CD4+ T cells sorted from blood. Noted subset: CD45RA+ positively selected. This CDR3 is CASSEGLAGRETQYF. The DNA for the CDR3 is TGCGCCAGCAGCGAAGGACTAGCGGGACGGGAGACCCAGTACTTC.